The 3 T cell receptor beta chains below were found in one sample sequenced in a study of siplizumab effects on memory and regulatory T cells. Repertoires were generated with immunoSEQ multiplex PCR, while TCRdb's copy carries only in-frame clones and drops some. The sample yields about 98,000 clones, more than 85% seen once. Sequenced material: CD4+ T cells sorted from blood. These receptors were taken from a human donor in good health.

Here the CDR3 reads CASSFLGEQPQHF. The DNA for the CDR3 is TGTGCCAGCAGCTTCCTAGGGGAGCAGCCCCAGCATTTT. The chain uses TRBV9 and TRBJ1-5; weak D call: TRBD1 (5 bases). CDR1 SGDLS and CDR2 YYNGEE come from the germline V gene. This CDR3 region has 13 residues. With 4 bases removed from V and 7 bases from J, the gap between germline ends came to 12 bases. Full variable domain (rest looked up from reference TRBV9 and TRBJ1-5): DSGVTQTPKHLITATGQRVTLRCSPRSGDLSVYWYQQSLDQGLQFLIQYYNGEERAKGNILERFSAQQFPDLHSELNLSSLELGDSALYFCASSFLGEQPQHFGDGTRLSIL.

In DNA, the CDR3 is TGTGCCAGCAGCCCACCCGGACTGGTTTTGTCCCCGCAAGATACGCAGTATTTT. Protein product: CASSPPGLVLSPQDTQYF. This rearrangement joins TRBV11-2 to TRBJ2-3; the D gene is possibly TRBD2 (5 bases). Trimming stripped 5 bases from V and 5 bases from J, with 26 bases between. The CDR3 has 18 amino acids. The germline CDR1 and CDR2 sequences are SGHAT and FQNNGV.

CDR3 bases: TGCGCCAGCAGGGTCAGATCGAACACTGAAGCTTTCTTT. Translated: CASRVRSNTEAFF. The gene calls are TRBV10-1 and TRBJ1-1, with unresolved D. CDR3 length: 13 residues. The germline V gene has CDR1 WNHNN and CDR2 SYGVQD (reference sequence). Trimming shortened V by 6 bases and J by 1 base, and 9 bases separated the two germline ends.